This section outlines one TCR beta chain sequence together with its context. The antigen remains undetermined. The repertoire was sequenced with immunoSEQ multiplex PCR; TCRdb's copy has only in-frame clones and lacks some. The sample consists of roughly 140,000 clones, roughly 89% of them appearing once. This entry comes from a study of T cell responses to AZD1222 COVID-19 vaccine. Study observations and caveats: With dominance at 160-218 and 743-854, vaccine-associated CD4 TCRs spanned spike. Baseline serology detected seropositivity in only a handful of AZD1222 recipients.

Germline loops: CDR1 SGHDT, CDR2 YYEEEE. With 1 base clipped from V and 0 bases from J, the junction kept 11 bases outside the gene matches. The CDR3 sequence is 18 residues long. Material: peripheral blood, obtained on day 0 of AZD1222 vaccination. The rearrangement joins TRBV5-6 to TRBJ1-1; 8 positions agree with TRBD1. The sequence derives from an adult in good health. CDR3 amino acids: CASSLWVRGRILNTEAFF. As DNA, the CDR3 is TGTGCCAGCAGCTTGTGGGTCAGGGGGCGGATATTGAACACTGAAGCTTTCTTT.